Below are 7 T cell receptor beta chains sequenced from a single sample in a study of T cells in Graves' hyperthyroidism and ophthalmopathy. Amplification of TCR beta CDR3 regions used RNA as the template. Using the HTBI primer set, a first-round RT-PCR was run on the TCR CDR3. MiXCR, applied by TCRdb to the multiplex PCR reads, yields one record per CDR3 protein. The sample holds about 560,000 distinct CDR3 sequences, 46% seen once. Sequenced material: peripheral blood or thyroid tissue (not recorded which). The receptors derive from a woman between 18 and 30 years old with Graves' hyperthyroidism.

This clonotype showed up just once. A much larger clonotype is one base distant, so this may be a read error. The V and J genes are TRBV11-1 and TRBJ2-5; D remains unclear. Trimming cost V 0 bases and J 5 bases, with 16 bases left between them. The CDR3 has 16 amino acids. Germline V CDR1 and CDR2: SGHAT, FQDESV (reference sequence). This CDR3 is CASSLAQNTGWETQYF. The CDR3 nucleotides read TGTGCCAGCAGCTTAGCGCAGAACACGGGCTGGGAGACCCAGTACTTC. Full variable domain (outside the CDR3, taken from reference TRBV11-1 and TRBJ2-5): EAEVAQSPRYKITEKSQAVAFWCDPISGHATLYWYRQILGQGPELLVQFQDESVVDDSQLPKDRFSAERLKGVDSTLKIQPAELGDSAMYLCASSLAQNTGWETQYFGPGTRLLVL.

To note about this clonotype: Being one base from a much bigger clone, this may be a read error. The chain is built from TRBV20-1 and TRBJ2-2; 12 nucleotides match TRBD1. Germline CDR1 reads DFQATT; CDR2 reads SNEGSKA (reference sequence). The CDR3 loop spans 15 amino acids. The CDR3 region has the DNA TGCAGTGCTACGGGACAGGGGGCCGACACCGGGGAGCCGTTTTTT. Translation: CSATGQGADTGEPFF.

The V call is TRBV25-1, the J call TRBJ1-1; D is perhaps TRBD1 (5 bases). V lost 5 bases to trimming and J lost 11 bases, with 18 bases between them. Germline-derived CDR1 and CDR2 are MGHDK and SYGVNS. CDR3 size: 13 residues. The CDR3 here is CASSLTAQGRAFF. The CDR3 region has the DNA TGTGCCAGCAGTTTAACGGCCCAGGGTCGTGCTTTCTTT.

This clonotype was recorded at least ten times. The V call is TRBV15, the J call TRBJ2-7; no definite D call. The CDR3 is 12 amino acids. Germline assignment: CDR1 LNHNV and CDR2 YYDKDF (reference sequence). V was clipped by 0 bases and J by 4 bases, with 4 bases between them. The CDR3 loop reads CATSRDGYEQYF. The DNA for the CDR3 is TGTGCCACCAGCAGAGATGGGTACGAGCAGTACTTC. The whole variable domain, remainder taken from reference TRBV15 and TRBJ2-7, is DAMVIQNPRYQVTQFGKPVTLSCSQTLNHNVMYWYQQKSSQAPKLLFHYYDKDFNNEADTPDNFQSRRPNTSFCFLDIRSPGLGDTAMYLCATSRDGYEQYFGPGTRLTVT.

This clonotype was seen many times. The chain is built from TRBV5-1 and TRBJ1-5; D unclear. The CDR3 totals 14 residues. CDR1 is SGHRS, CDR2 YFSETQ, per germline. V was cut by 4 bases and J by 0 bases, with 8 bases left in between. CDR3 bases: TGCGCCAGCAGCGAGGGCGGTAGCAATCAGCCCCAGCATTTT. This encodes CASSEGGSNQPQHF. Looking up the rest from reference TRBV5-1 and TRBJ1-5 gives the full variable domain: KAGVTQTPRYLIKTRGQQVTLSCSPISGHRSVSWYQQTPGQGLQFLFEYFSETQRNKGNFPGRFSGRQFSNSRSEMNVSTLELGDSALYLCASSEGGSNQPQHFGDGTRLSIL.

The chain couples TRBV2 to TRBJ1-6; D gene uncertain. Per germline, CDR1 SNHLY and CDR2 FYNNEI. This CDR3 is built from 15 residues. The V end was cut by 6 bases, the J end by 4 bases, with 13 bases between. The CDR3 sequence is CASSQGQLYNSPLHF. The CDR3 coding sequence is TGTGCCAGCAGCCAAGGGCAGCTTTATAATTCACCCCTCCACTTT.

Points on this clonotype: At one boundary the junction diverges from the germline segment, which might be a read error. This CDR3 reads CASSAGHSTNEKLFF. The CDR3 DNA follows: TGCGCCAGCAGCGCGGGACACTCAACTAATGAAAAACTGTTTTTT. The rearrangement joins TRBV7-2 to TRBJ1-4; weak D call: TRBD1 (6 bases). The CDR3 totals 15 residues. From germline, CDR1 is SGHTA and CDR2 FQGNSA.